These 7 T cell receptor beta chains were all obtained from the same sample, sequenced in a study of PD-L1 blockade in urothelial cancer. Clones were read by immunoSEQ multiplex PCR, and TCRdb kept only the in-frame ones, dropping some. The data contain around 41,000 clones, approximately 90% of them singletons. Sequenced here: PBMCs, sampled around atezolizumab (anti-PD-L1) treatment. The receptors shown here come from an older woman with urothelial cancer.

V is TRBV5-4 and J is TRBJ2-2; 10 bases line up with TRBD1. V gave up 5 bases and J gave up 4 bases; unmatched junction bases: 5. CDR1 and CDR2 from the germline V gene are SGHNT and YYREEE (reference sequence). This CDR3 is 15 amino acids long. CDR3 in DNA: TGTGCCAGCAGACGGGACAGGGGCGTCACCGGGGAGCTGTTTTTT. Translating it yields CASRRDRGVTGELFF.

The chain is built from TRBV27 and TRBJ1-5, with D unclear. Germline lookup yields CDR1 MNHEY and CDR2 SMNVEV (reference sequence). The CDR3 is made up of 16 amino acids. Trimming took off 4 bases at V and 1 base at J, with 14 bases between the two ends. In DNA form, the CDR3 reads TGTGCCAGCAGTTCCGCCCAGTCGCCCAGCAATCAGCCCCAGCATTTT. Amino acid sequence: CASSSAQSPSNQPQHF.

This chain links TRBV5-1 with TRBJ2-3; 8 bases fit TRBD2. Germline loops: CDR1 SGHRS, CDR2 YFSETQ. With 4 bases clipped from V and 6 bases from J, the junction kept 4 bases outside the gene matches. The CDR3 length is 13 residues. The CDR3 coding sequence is TGCGCCAGCAGCGATCGACTAGCGGATACGCAGTATTTT. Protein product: CASSDRLADTQYF.

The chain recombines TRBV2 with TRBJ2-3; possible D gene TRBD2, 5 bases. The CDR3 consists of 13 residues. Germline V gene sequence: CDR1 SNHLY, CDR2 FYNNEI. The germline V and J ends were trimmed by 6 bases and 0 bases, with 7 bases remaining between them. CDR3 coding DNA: TGTGCCAGCAGGGGAGCCAGCACAGATACGCAGTATTTT. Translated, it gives CASRGASTDTQYF.

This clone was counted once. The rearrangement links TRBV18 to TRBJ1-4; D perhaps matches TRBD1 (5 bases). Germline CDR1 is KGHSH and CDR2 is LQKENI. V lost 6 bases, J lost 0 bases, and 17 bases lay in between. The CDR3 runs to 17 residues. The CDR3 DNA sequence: TGTGCCAGCTCCCCTCAAGGGGTAGGAACAACTAATGAAAAACTGTTTTTT. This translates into CASSPQGVGTTNEKLFF.

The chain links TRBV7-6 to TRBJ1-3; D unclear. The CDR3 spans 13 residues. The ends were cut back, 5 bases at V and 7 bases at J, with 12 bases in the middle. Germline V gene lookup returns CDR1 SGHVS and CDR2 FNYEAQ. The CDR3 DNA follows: TGTGCCAGCAGCAAGGAGCCCTCGAACACCATATATTTT. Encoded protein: CASSKEPSNTIYF.

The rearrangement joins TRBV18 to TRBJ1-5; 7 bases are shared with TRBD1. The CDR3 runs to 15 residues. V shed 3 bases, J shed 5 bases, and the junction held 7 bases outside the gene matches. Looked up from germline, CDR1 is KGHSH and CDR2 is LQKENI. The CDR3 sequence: CASSPRTGADQPQHF. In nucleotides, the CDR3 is TGTGCCAGCTCACCGCGGACAGGCGCTGATCAGCCCCAGCATTTT.